The subject of this entry is one TCR beta chain. The antigen is not known. The healthy adult donors were HIV-negative and reported no recent acute infections or vaccinations. Donors comprised only Caucasian adults living in Nashville, Tennessee. The authors split each subset's genomic DNA evenly across several immunoSEQ plates. Profiling relied on immunoSEQ multiplex PCR, and the TCRdb table lists in-frame clones only, not all of them. The table records 2 million to 2.5 million clones, roughly 93% of them present only once. This sample was taken from a study of shared clonotypes between healthy human individuals. The CDR3 consists of 12 residues. The J segment lost 9 bases and the V segment lost 6 bases, leaving 8 bases of the junction unmatched. Germline lookup yields CDR1 SQVTM and CDR2 ANQGSEA. Study conclusions and caveats: Generally, naive subsets came out with larger estimated richness than memory subsets.

Sequencing was carried out using naive CD4+ T cells from PBMCs. Subset noted: CD45RA+ positively selected. The chain links TRBV29-1 to TRBJ2-1; 7 nucleotides line up with TRBD2. The clonotype comes from a man between 18 and 29 years old in good health. Some clones in this sample may be carry-over from other donors' samples. DNA for the CDR3: TGCAGCGTAGCTGGACTAGTGATTGAGCAGTTCTTC. Encoded protein: CSVAGLVIEQFF.